This passage covers 15 T cell receptor beta chains from one sample sequenced in a study of blood T cell repertoires in COVID-19. Assay: immunoSEQ multiplex PCR; the TCRdb copy retains only in-frame clones and omits some. The sample lists around 170,000 clones; around 85% were seen once. Sequences were obtained from peripheral blood. Every receptor here comes from a woman aged 70-85 years with acute or convalescent COVID-19.

The chain joins TRBV28 to TRBJ1-5; 10 bases map to TRBD1. CDR1 MDHEN and CDR2 SYDVKM come from the germline V gene. V trimming: 2 bases; J trimming: 6 bases; junction bases outside the gene matches: 4. There are 15 residues in the CDR3. This chain's CDR3 is CASSLGTGETQPQHF. The CDR3, as DNA: TGTGCCAGCAGTTTAGGGACAGGGGAAACTCAGCCCCAGCATTTT.

The V gene is TRBV30, the J gene TRBJ1-3, with D perhaps matching TRBD1 (6 bases). The germline V and J ends were trimmed by 2 bases and 3 bases, with 8 bases remaining between them. Germline values: CDR1 GTSNPN, CDR2 SVGIG (reference sequence). This CDR3 region has 13 residues. The DNA for the CDR3 is TGTGCCTGGAGTCTCAGGGGTGGAAACACCATATATTTT. This codes for CAWSLRGGNTIYF. Drawing the rest from reference TRBV30 and TRBJ1-3, the complete variable domain is SQTIHQWPATLVQPVGSPLSLECTVEGTSNPNLYWYRQAAGRGLQLLFYSVGIGQISSEVPQNLSASRPQDRQFILSSKKLLLSDSGFYLCAWSLRGGNTIYFGEGSWLTVV.

The chain carries TRBV24-1 and TRBJ1-5; D is undetermined. CDR3 length: 12 amino acids. CDR1 KGHDR and CDR2 SFDVKD come from the germline V gene. With 5 bases removed from V and 9 bases from J, the gap between germline ends came to 10 bases. DNA of the CDR3: TGTGCCACCAGTGCGGGAGGACGGCCCCAGCATTTT. Its protein product is CATSAGGRPQHF.

The genes are TRBV28 and TRBJ2-7; no firm D call. The CDR3 covers 15 residues. The germline V gene encodes CDR1 MDHEN and CDR2 SYDVKM. Trimming shortened V by 3 bases and J by 3 bases, and 15 bases separated the two germline ends. CDR3 bases: TGTGCCAGCAGTTTGGCTCCCCATGGGCACTACGAGCAGTACTTC. This sequence encodes CASSLAPHGHYEQYF.

The J gene is TRBJ1-4, the V gene TRBV11-2; no reliable D call. Germline values: CDR1 SGHAT, CDR2 FQNNGV. V gave up 3 bases and J gave up 0 bases, with 8 bases separating them. This CDR3 contains 15 residues. CDR3 nucleotide sequence: TGTGCCAGCAGCTTGCCAGTGGCAACTAATGAAAAACTGTTTTTT. As protein: CASSLPVATNEKLFF.

This clone has a single count. The chain joins TRBV19 to TRBJ1-4, with 8 positions matching TRBD1. V shed 4 bases and J 7 bases; nucleotides not matched to a gene: 8. The germline gives CDR1 LNHDA, CDR2 SQIVND (reference sequence). The CDR3 is 15 amino acids. CDR3 nucleotides: TGTGCCAGTAGTAGCGGCGACAGGGGCCTTGAAAAACTGTTTTTT. As protein: CASSSGDRGLEKLFF.

The genes are TRBV27 and TRBJ1-5, with D possibly being TRBD1 (6 bases). Germline lookup yields CDR1 MNHEY and CDR2 SMNVEV (reference sequence). The CDR3 spans 14 residues. The V end lost 3 bases, the J end lost 3 bases, and 9 bases lay between the germline ends. The CDR3 protein is CASSLDSFNQPQHF. CDR3 DNA sequence: TGTGCCAGCAGTTTGGACAGTTTCAATCAGCCCCAGCATTTT.

J is TRBJ1-2 and V is TRBV3-1 (or the pseudogene TRBV3-2); the D is unclear. V lost 0 bases and J 0 bases, leaving 5 bases between the germline ends. The CDR3 covers 14 residues. Germline-derived CDR1 and CDR2 are LGHDT and YNNKEL (reference sequence). The CDR3 loop reads CASSQDSSNYGYTF. DNA of the CDR3: TGTGCCAGCAGCCAAGACAGTTCTAACTATGGCTACACCTTC.

The chain is built from TRBV5-1 and TRBJ1-1; D uncertain. The CDR3 has 14 residues. Germline lookup yields CDR1 SGHRS and CDR2 YFSETQ. V lost 0 bases, J lost 5 bases, and 11 bases lay in between. CDR3: CASSLGGGNTEAFF. Written as DNA, the CDR3 is TGCGCCAGCAGCTTGGGGGGAGGGAATACTGAAGCTTTCTTT.

This clone was detected only a few times. J is TRBJ1-2 and V is TRBV24-1, with no clear D. Germline-derived CDR1 and CDR2 are KGHDR and SFDVKD. With 4 bases removed from V and 1 base from J, the gap between germline ends came to 6 bases. This CDR3 region has 13 residues. CDR3 bases: TGTGCCACCAGTGAACACAATAACTATGGCTACACCTTC. Amino acids: CATSEHNNYGYTF.

The chain has TRBV10-3 and TRBJ2-2; D remains ambiguous. Germline assignment: CDR1 ENHRY and CDR2 SYGVKD. This CDR3 is built from 15 residues. Between the trimmed V and J ends, which lost 4 bases and 5 bases, there was a span of 14 bases. The CDR3 nucleotides read TGTGCCATCAGTGGAGTGTCAATAGAAACCGGGGAGCTGTTTTTT. It specifies CAISGVSIETGELFF.

This clone has only one observation. The chain employs TRBV4-1 and TRBJ1-1; D might be TRBD1 (5 bases). The V gene lost 0 bases and the J gene lost 11 bases, with 16 bases spanning the gap. The CDR3 extends over 14 amino acids. Germline lookup yields CDR1 MGHRA and CDR2 YSYEKL. In nucleotides, the CDR3 is TGCGCCAGCAGCCAAGATAGGGAGGGGCCACGGGCTTTCTTT. Protein product: CASSQDREGPRAFF.

The V gene is TRBV7-9, the J gene TRBJ2-1, with 12 bases identical to TRBD2. Germline V gives CDR1 SEHNR, CDR2 FQNEAQ (reference sequence). Losses at the gene ends were 5 bases for V and 5 bases for J; bases not matched to a gene: 4. This CDR3 has 15 residues. CDR3 region: CASSPLAGGNNEQFF. In nucleotides, the CDR3 is TGTGCCAGCAGCCCGCTAGCGGGAGGGAACAATGAGCAGTTCTTC.

The rearrangement links TRBV20-1 to TRBJ2-7, with D hard to call. This CDR3 comprises 11 residues. Trimming cost V 2 bases and J 5 bases, with 7 bases left between them. Germline assignment: CDR1 DFQATT and CDR2 SNEGSKA (reference sequence). The DNA of the CDR3 is TGCAGTGCTAGAATTTCTCACGAGCAGTACTTC. Translation gives CSARISHEQYF.

V usage is TRBV30 and J usage is TRBJ1-1, with D tentatively TRBD1 (6 bases). The V end was cut by 2 bases, the J end by 4 bases, with 11 bases between. Per the germline V gene, CDR1 is GTSNPN and CDR2 is SVGIG (reference sequence). The CDR3 runs to 13 residues. This CDR3 is CAWSQSRGTEAFF. DNA for the CDR3: TGTGCCTGGAGTCAGTCCAGGGGCACTGAAGCTTTCTTT.